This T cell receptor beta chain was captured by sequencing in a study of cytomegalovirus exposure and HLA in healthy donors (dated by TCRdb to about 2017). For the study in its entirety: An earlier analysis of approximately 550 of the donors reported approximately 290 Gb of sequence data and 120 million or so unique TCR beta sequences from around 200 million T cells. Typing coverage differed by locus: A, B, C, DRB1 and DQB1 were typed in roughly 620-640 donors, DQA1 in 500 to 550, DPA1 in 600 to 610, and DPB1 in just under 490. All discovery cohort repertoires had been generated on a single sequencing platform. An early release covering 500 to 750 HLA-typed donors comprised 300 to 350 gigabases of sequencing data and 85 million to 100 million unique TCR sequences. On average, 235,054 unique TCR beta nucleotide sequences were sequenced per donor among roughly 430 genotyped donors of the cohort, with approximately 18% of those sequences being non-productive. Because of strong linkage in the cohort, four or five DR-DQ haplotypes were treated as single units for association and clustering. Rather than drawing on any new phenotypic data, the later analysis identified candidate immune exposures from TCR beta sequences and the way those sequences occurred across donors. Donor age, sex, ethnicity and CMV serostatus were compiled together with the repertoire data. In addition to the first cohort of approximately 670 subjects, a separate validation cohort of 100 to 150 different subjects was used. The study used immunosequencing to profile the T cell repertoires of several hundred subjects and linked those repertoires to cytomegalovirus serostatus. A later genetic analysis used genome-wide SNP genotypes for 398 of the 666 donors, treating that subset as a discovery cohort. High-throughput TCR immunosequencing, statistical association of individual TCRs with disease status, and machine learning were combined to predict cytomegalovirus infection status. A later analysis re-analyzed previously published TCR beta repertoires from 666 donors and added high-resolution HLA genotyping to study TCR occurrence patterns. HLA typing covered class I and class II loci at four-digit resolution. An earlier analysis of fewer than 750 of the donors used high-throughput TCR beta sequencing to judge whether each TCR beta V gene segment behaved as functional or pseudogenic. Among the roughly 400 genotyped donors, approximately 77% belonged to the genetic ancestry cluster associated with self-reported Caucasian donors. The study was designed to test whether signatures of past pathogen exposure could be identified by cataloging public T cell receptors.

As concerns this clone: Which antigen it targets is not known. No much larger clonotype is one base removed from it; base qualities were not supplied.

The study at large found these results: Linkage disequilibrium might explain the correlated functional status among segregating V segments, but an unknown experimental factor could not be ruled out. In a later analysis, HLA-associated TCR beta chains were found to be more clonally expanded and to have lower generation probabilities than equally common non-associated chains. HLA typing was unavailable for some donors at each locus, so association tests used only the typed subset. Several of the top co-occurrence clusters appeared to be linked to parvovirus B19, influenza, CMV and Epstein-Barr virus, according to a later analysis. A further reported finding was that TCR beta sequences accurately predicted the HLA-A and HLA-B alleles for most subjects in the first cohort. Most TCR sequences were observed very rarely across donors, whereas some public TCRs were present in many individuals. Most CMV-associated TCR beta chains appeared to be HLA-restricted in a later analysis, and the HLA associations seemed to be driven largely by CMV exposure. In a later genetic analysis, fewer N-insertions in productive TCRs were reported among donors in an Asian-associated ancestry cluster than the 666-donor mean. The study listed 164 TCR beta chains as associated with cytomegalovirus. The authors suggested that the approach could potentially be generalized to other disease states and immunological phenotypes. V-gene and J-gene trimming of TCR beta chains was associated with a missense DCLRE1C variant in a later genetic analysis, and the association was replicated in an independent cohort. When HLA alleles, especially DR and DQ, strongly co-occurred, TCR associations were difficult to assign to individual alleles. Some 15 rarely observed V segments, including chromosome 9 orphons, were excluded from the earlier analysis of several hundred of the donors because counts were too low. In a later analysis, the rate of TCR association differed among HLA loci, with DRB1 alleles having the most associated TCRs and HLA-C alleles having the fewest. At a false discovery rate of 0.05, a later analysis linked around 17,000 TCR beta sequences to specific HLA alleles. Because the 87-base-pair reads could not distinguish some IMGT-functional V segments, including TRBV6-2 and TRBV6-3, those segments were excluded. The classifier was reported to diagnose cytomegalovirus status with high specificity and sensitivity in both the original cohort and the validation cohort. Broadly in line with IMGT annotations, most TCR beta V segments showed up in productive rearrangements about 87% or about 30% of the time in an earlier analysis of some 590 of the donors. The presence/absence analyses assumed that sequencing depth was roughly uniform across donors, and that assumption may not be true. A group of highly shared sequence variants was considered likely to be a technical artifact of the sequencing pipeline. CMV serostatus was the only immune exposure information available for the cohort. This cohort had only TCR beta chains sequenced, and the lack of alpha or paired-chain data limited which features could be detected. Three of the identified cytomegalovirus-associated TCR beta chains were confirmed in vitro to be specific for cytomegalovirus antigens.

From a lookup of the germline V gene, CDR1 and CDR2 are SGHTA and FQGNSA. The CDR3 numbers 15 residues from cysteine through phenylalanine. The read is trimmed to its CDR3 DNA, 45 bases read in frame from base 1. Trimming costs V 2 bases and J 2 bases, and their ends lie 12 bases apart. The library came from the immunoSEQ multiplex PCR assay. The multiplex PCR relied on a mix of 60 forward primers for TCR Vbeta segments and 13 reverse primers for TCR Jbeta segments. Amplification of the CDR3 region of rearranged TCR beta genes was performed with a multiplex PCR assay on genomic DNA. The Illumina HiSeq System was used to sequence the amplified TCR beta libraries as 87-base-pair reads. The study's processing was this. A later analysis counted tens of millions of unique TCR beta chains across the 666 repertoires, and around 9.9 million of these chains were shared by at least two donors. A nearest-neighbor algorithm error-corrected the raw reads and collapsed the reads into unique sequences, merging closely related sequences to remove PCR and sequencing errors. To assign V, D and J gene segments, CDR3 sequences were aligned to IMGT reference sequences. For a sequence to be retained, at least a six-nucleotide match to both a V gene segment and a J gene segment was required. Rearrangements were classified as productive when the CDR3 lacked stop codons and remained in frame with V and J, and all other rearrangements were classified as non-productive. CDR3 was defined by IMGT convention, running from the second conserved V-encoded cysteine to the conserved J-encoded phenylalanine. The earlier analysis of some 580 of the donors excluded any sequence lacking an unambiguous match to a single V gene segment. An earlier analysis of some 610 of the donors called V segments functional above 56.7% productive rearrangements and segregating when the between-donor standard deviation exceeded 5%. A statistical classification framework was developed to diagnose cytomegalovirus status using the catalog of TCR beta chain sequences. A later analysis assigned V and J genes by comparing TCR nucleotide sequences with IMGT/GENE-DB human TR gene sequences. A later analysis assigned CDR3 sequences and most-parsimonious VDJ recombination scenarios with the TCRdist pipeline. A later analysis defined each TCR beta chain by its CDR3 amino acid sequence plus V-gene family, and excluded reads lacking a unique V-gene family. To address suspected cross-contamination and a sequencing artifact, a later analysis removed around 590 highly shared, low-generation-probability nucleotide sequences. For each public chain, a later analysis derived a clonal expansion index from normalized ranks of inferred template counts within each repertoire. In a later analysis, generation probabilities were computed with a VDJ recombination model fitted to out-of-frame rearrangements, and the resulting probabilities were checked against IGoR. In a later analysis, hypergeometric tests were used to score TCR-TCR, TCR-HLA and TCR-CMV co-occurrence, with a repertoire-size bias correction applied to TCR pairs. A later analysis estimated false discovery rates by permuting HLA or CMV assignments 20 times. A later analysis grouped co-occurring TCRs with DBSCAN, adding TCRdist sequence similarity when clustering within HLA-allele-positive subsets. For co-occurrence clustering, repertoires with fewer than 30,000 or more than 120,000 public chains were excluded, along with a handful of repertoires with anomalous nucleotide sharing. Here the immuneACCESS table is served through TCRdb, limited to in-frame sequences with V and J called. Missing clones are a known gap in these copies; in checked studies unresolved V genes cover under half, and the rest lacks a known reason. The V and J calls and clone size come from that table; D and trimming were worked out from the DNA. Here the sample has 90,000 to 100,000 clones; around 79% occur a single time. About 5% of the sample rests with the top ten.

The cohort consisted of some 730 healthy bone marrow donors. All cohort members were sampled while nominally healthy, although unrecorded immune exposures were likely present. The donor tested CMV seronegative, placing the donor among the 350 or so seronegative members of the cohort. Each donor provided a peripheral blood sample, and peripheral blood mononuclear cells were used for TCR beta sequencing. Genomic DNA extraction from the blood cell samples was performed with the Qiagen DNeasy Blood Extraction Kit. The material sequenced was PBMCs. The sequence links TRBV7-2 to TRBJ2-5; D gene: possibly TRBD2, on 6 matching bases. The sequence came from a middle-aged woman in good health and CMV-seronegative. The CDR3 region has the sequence CASSLRRGAQETQYF. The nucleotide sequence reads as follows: TGTGCCAGCAGCTTACGGCGGGGAGCACAAGAGACCCAGTACTTC.